Following are 26 T cell receptor beta chains from one sample sequenced in a study of blood T cell repertoires in COVID-19. Assay: immunoSEQ multiplex PCR; the TCRdb copy retains only in-frame clones and omits some. The profile shows around 320,000 clones, 70% to 90% of them singletons. The sample comprised peripheral blood. These TCRs come from a human donor in a cohort sampled during active COVID-19.

V and J are TRBV7-3 and TRBJ1-1, with 8 positions matching TRBD1. The V gene end was trimmed by 5 bases and the J gene end by 5 bases; junction bases not matched to a gene: 10. Germline V gene data show CDR1 as SGHTA and CDR2 as FQGTGA. The length of the CDR3 is 15 residues. The CDR3 region is CASSPTTGVVTEAFF. The CDR3 DNA reads TGTGCCAGCAGCCCTACGACAGGGGTAGTAACTGAAGCTTTCTTT.

V is TRBV3-1 (or the pseudogene TRBV3-2) and J is TRBJ2-2, with a weak D call TRBD2 (5 bases). The germline gives CDR1 LGHDT, CDR2 YNNKEL (reference sequence). With 6 bases removed from V and 7 bases from J, the gap between germline ends came to 9 bases. The CDR3 is 12 amino acids. This CDR3 is CASRLRGGELFF. The CDR3 DNA reads TGTGCCAGCAGGCTACGGGGCGGGGAGCTGTTTTTT.

The chain recombines TRBV10-3 with TRBJ2-3; 11 bases agree with TRBD1. The CDR3 is 15 amino acids. J was trimmed by 2 bases and V by 6 bases; bases with no gene match: 4. The germline gives CDR1 ENHRY, CDR2 SYGVKD. This CDR3 reads CAIRGTGGVTDTQYF. The DNA of the CDR3 is TGTGCCATCAGGGGGACAGGGGGAGTCACAGATACGCAGTATTTT.

The chain joins TRBV7-2 to TRBJ1-1, with 7 bases aligning to TRBD1. Per the germline V gene, CDR1 is SGHTA and CDR2 is FQGNSA. This CDR3 contains 15 residues. The ends lost 1 base at V and 5 bases at J; junction bases unmatched: 7. The CDR3: CASSLVDRVVTEAFF. CDR3 DNA sequence: TGTGCCAGCAGCTTAGTAGACAGGGTCGTGACTGAAGCTTTCTTT.

The rearrangement joins TRBV27 to TRBJ1-5; D is undetermined. The CDR3 sequence is 14 residues long. Germline V lookup: CDR1 MNHEY, CDR2 SMNVEV (reference sequence). V was clipped by 3 bases and J by 1 base, with 7 bases between them. DNA for the CDR3: TGTGCCAGCAGTTTCGAGGCAAGCAATCAGCCCCAGCATTTT. This gives the protein CASSFEASNQPQHF.

The chain is built from TRBV6-1 and TRBJ2-2, with D perhaps matching TRBD2 (6 bases). The CDR3 contains 15 residues. CDR1 MNHNS and CDR2 SASEGT come from the germline V gene. Trimming removed 0 bases at V and 4 bases at J, with 9 bases between. In DNA form, the CDR3 reads TGTGCCAGCAGTGAAGCGGTCGGGGGCACCGGGGAGCTGTTTTTT. As protein: CASSEAVGGTGELFF.

The chain recombines TRBV9 with TRBJ1-3; TRBD1 matches at 7 bases. Per the germline V gene, CDR1 is SGDLS and CDR2 is YYNGEE. CDR3 size: 13 residues. Trimming took 4 bases from V and 4 from J; bases not matched to a gene: 2. The CDR3 spells CASSPGQGNTIYF. The CDR3 DNA is TGTGCCAGCAGCCCGGGACAGGGAAACACCATATATTTT.

The chain joins TRBV19 to TRBJ1-5, with TRBD1 identical over 7 bases. CDR1 and CDR2 from the germline V gene are LNHDA and SQIVND (reference sequence). Germline trimming cut 3 bases from V and 2 bases from J; bases unmatched to any gene: 4. This CDR3 is built from 15 residues. CDR3 DNA sequence: TGTGCCAGTAGTATCTACAGGGGCGGCAATCAGCCCCAGCATTTT. It translates to CASSIYRGGNQPQHF.

The chain links TRBV27 to TRBJ1-2; 11 bases match TRBD1. CDR1 and CDR2 (germline): MNHEY, SMNVEV (reference sequence). The CDR3 runs to 16 residues. J gave up 6 bases and V 4 bases, and 10 bases lay outside the gene matches. CDR3 DNA sequence: TGTGCCAGCAGTTCCCCGGACAGGGGGCTAGTGAATGGCTACACCTTC. This gives the protein CASSSPDRGLVNGYTF.

The chain couples TRBV23-1 to TRBJ1-3; 10 bases agree with TRBD1. TRBV23-1 is given ORF status, its function remaining uncertain. Trimming removed 8 bases from V and 7 bases from J; junction bases left unmatched: 8. This CDR3 region has 14 residues. The DNA for the CDR3 is TGCGCCAGCTGCCGGACAGGGGGTCGGAACACCATATATTTT. Its translation is CASCRTGGRNTIYF.

This chain uses TRBV3-1 (or the pseudogene TRBV3-2) with TRBJ1-1; possibly TRBD1 for D (5 bases). The CDR3 runs 15 residues. The V end was cut by 0 bases, the J end by 5 bases, with 13 bases between. Germline loops: CDR1 LGHDT, CDR2 YNNKEL (reference sequence). CDR3 nucleotides: TGTGCCAGCAGCCAAGATCGTGGGGGGAGGACTGAAGCTTTCTTT. This translates into CASSQDRGGRTEAFF.

The chain carries TRBV5-4 and TRBJ1-1; D is unresolved. Germline lookup yields CDR1 SGHNT and CDR2 YYREEE (reference sequence). The V end lost 4 bases, the J end lost 4 bases, and 8 bases lay between the germline ends. CDR3 length: 12 residues. The CDR3 is CASSIFGTEAFF. In DNA, the CDR3 is TGTGCCAGCAGCATATTCGGCACTGAAGCTTTCTTT.

The chain couples TRBV5-1 to TRBJ1-2, with 8 bases fitting TRBD1. The CDR3 covers 12 residues. The germline CDR1 and CDR2 sequences are SGHRS and YFSETQ. V lost 0 bases to trimming and J lost 10 bases; unmatched junction nucleotides: 2. The CDR3 loop is CASSLDRGDYTF. The CDR3 DNA sequence: TGCGCCAGCAGCTTGGACAGGGGGGACTACACCTTC.

This clone was picked up a small number of times. The chain employs TRBV7-2 and TRBJ2-7, with 10 positions matching TRBD1. The V gene end was trimmed by 4 bases and the J gene end by 2 bases; junction bases not matched to a gene: 2. Germline values: CDR1 SGHTA, CDR2 FQGNSA. The CDR3 runs to 14 residues. DNA for the CDR3: TGTGCCAGCAGCTGGGGACAGGGGACCTACGAGCAGTACTTC. Translating gives CASSWGQGTYEQYF.

The chain joins TRBV19 to TRBJ1-3; TRBD1 matches at 7 bases. Germline trimming cut 0 bases from V and 2 bases from J; bases unmatched to any gene: 4. CDR1 is LNHDA, CDR2 SQIVND, per germline (reference sequence). This CDR3 has 16 residues. The CDR3 DNA reads as TGTGCCAGTAGTATAGATTGGCAGGGGGCTGGAAACACCATATATTTT. This codes for CASSIDWQGAGNTIYF.

This clone showed up just a few times. The chain links TRBV30 to TRBJ1-2, with D perhaps matching TRBD1 (6 bases). V lost 1 base to trimming and J lost 11 bases, with 14 bases between them. CDR3 length: 12 amino acids. Germline CDR1 is GTSNPN and CDR2 is SVGIG (reference sequence). This chain's CDR3 is CAWSAGGGEYTF. Written as DNA, the CDR3 is TGTGCCTGGAGTGCCGGAGGGGGGGAGTACACCTTC.

The V and J genes are TRBV6-5 and TRBJ2-2, with D possibly matching TRBD2 (6 bases). The CDR3 consists of 15 residues. V was shortened by 6 bases and J by 0 bases, with 11 bases between the two germline ends. The germline V gene has CDR1 MNHEY and CDR2 SVGAGI. The CDR3 here is CASSRGTSNTGELFF. The CDR3 DNA reads as TGTGCCAGCAGCCGCGGGACTTCGAACACCGGGGAGCTGTTTTTT.

The genes are TRBV18 and TRBJ2-7, with D maybe TRBD2 (6 bases). Trimming took off 5 bases at V and 2 bases at J, with 7 bases between the two ends. The CDR3 runs 12 residues. CDR1 KGHSH and CDR2 LQKENI come from the germline V gene. The CDR3 DNA follows: TGTGCCAGCTCAGGGGGGACCTACGAGCAGTACTTC. Its translation: CASSGGTYEQYF.

This chain links TRBV9 with TRBJ1-5, with D tentatively TRBD1 (6 bases). The CDR3 spans 13 residues. Germline CDR1 is SGDLS and CDR2 is YYNGEE. Trimming removed 4 bases from V and 5 bases from J, with 10 bases in between. CDR3 sequence (DNA): TGTGCCAGCAGCCTACAGGGAGATCAGCCCCAGCATTTT. Translated, it gives CASSLQGDQPQHF.

This clone has a count of ten or more. The genes are TRBV10-3 and TRBJ2-7; the D gene is possibly TRBD1 (6 bases). This CDR3 contains 12 residues. The ends were cut back, 4 bases at V and 5 bases at J, with 9 bases in the middle. Germline V gene lookup returns CDR1 ENHRY and CDR2 SYGVKD. The CDR3 here is CAISGAGDEQYF. CDR3 sequence (DNA): TGTGCCATCAGTGGGGCAGGGGACGAGCAGTACTTC.

The rearrangement uses TRBV12-5 and TRBJ2-1; TRBD2 agrees at 12 bases. The CDR3 contains 18 residues. The germline V gene has CDR1 LGHNT and CDR2 FRNRAP. V was clipped by 0 bases and J by 5 bases; unmatched bases: 8. In nucleotides, the CDR3 is TGTGCTAGTGGTTTGGTAATGGCTAGCGGGGGGGCCCACAATGAGCAGTTCTTC. Translated: CASGLVMASGGAHNEQFF.

The chain recombines TRBV20-1 with TRBJ1-1; TRBD1 aligns across 8 bases. The V gene end was trimmed by 3 bases and the J gene end by 1 base; junction bases not matched to a gene: 4. Germline CDR1 reads DFQATT; CDR2 reads SNEGSKA (reference sequence). The CDR3 has 14 amino acids. The CDR3 DNA follows: TGCAGTGCTAGTCGGACAGGGAGGAACACTGAAGCTTTCTTT. This sequence encodes CSASRTGRNTEAFF.

The DNA for the CDR3 is TGTGCCAGCAGCCAAGTAGGGAGAGTAGCGGGGACGAACACCGGGGAGCTGTTTTTT. This translates into CASSQVGRVAGTNTGELFF. The chain combines TRBV3-1 (or the pseudogene TRBV3-2) with TRBJ2-2, with 8 bases matching TRBD2. The length of the CDR3 is 19 residues. V shed 1 base, J shed 0 bases, and the junction held 10 bases outside the gene matches. Germline V gives CDR1 LGHDT, CDR2 YNNKEL (reference sequence).

The J gene is TRBJ1-2, the V gene TRBV7-2; D is uncertain. CDR1 and CDR2 (germline): SGHTA, FQGNSA. Deletions cut 0 bases from V and 8 bases from J, with 10 bases between. This CDR3 has 13 residues. CDR3 nucleotides: TGTGCCAGCAGCTTAGCGATCAGAAACGGCTACACCTTC. It yields the protein CASSLAIRNGYTF.

The gene calls are TRBV12-5 and TRBJ2-3; D gene unclear. This CDR3 has 15 residues. Trimming took off 5 bases at V and 0 bases at J, with 12 bases between the two ends. Germline V gene sequence: CDR1 LGHNT, CDR2 FRNRAP. This CDR3 reads CASGNLKTSTDTQYF. CDR3 DNA sequence: TGTGCTAGTGGTAACTTGAAAACTAGCACAGATACGCAGTATTTT.

This chain links TRBV12-5 with TRBJ2-3, with 8 bases that match TRBD1. V was pared by 6 bases and J by 0 bases, with 5 bases of the junction left unmatched. Looked up from germline, CDR1 is LGHNT and CDR2 is FRNRAP. This CDR3 spans 15 amino acids. CDR3 sequence reads: CASGPGQGSTDTQYF. The CDR3 coding sequence is TGTGCTAGTGGACCCGGACAGGGTAGCACAGATACGCAGTATTTT.